This T cell receptor (beta chain) is from a study of glioma-infiltrating T cells after dendritic cell vaccination. Comment on this clone: No antigen is known for it.

None of the glioblastoma patients had an isocitrate dehydrogenase mutation. V lost 2 bases and J 0 bases, leaving 9 bases between the germline ends. Germline values: CDR1 MDHEN, CDR2 SYDVKM. The CDR3 runs 15 residues. General observations from the study: Patients with more pretreatment TILs had longer time to progression and survival.

Assay used: immunoSEQ multiplex PCR; TCRdb lists only in-frame clones, some missing. The table shows 100,000 or so clones, with 70% to 90% occurring only once. This TCR came from a human donor with glioblastoma. Sequences were derived from blood, sampled before dendritic cell vaccination. This chain connects TRBV28 to TRBJ2-3; D uncertain. CDR3 loop: CASSLRTVSTDTQYF. The DNA of the CDR3 is TGTGCCAGCAGTTTAAGAACGGTTAGCACAGATACGCAGTATTTT.